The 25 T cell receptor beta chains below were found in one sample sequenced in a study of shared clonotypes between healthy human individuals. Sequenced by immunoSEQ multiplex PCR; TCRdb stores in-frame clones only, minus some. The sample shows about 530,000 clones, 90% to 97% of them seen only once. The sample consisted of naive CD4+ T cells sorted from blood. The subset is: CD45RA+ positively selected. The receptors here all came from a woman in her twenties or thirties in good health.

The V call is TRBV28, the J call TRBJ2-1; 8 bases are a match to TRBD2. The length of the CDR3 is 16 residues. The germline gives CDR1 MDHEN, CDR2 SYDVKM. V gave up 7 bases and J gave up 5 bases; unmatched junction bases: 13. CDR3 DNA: TGTGCCAGCATCTTCGGGGGGCTAGCGGGCAACAATGAGCAGTTCTTC. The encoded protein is CASIFGGLAGNNEQFF.

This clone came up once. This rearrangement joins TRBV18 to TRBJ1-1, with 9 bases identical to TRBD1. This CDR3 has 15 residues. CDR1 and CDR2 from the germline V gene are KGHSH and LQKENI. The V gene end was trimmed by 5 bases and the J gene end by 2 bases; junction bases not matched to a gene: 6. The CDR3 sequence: CASSFTGQGNTEAFF. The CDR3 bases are TGTGCCAGCTCATTCACGGGACAGGGAAACACTGAAGCTTTCTTT.

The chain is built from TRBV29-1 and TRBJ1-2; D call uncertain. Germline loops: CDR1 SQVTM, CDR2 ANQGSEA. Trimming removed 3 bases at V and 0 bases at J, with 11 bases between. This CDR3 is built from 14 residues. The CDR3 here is CSVDVRGPNYGYTF. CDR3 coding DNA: TGCAGCGTTGACGTCCGTGGTCCTAACTATGGCTACACCTTC.

The CDR3 here is CASSEWVGFGQQYF. The CDR3 nucleotides read TGTGCCAGCAGTGAATGGGTAGGGTTTGGGCAGCAGTACTTC. The chain couples TRBV25-1 to TRBJ2-7; D is ambiguous. V lost 1 base, J lost 8 bases, and 15 bases lay in between. The CDR3 is 14 residues long. CDR1 is MGHDK, CDR2 SYGVNS, per germline.

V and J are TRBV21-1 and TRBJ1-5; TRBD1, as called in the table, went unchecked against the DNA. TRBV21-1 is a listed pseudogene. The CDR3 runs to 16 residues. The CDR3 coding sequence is TGTGCCAGCAGCAAATCCCGACAGGAGAAGGGCCAGCCCCAGCATTTT. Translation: CASSKSRQEKGQPQHF.

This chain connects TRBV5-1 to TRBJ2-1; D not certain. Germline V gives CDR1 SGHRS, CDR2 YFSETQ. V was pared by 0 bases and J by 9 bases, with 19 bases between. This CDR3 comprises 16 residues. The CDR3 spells CASSLGWSGGMGEQFF. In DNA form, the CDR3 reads TGCGCCAGCAGCTTGGGGTGGTCAGGTGGTATGGGTGAGCAGTTCTTC.

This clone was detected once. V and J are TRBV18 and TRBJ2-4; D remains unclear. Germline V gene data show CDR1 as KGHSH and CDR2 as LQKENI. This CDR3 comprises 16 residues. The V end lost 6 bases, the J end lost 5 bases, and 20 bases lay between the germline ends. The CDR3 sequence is CASSLATPGLQNIQYF. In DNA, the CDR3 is TGTGCCAGCTCCCTGGCCACTCCGGGCCTACAAAACATTCAGTACTTC.

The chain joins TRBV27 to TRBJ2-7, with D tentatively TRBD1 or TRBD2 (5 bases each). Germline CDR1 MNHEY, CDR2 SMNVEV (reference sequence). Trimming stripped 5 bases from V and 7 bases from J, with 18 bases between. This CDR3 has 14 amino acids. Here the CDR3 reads CASSRSGPGGEQYF. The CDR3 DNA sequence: TGTGCCAGCAGTCGCTCGGGACCTGGGGGTGAGCAGTACTTC.

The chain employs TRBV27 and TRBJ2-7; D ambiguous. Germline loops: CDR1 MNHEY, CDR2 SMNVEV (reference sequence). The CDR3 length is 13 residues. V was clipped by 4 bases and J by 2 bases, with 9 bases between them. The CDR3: CASSSPVTYEQYF. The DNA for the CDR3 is TGTGCCAGCAGTTCACCCGTGACCTACGAGCAGTACTTC.

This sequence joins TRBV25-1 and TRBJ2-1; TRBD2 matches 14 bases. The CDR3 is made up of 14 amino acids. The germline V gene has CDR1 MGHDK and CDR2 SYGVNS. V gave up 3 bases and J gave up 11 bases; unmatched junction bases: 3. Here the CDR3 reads CASSEGTSGSKQFF. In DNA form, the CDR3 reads TGTGCCAGCAGTGAGGGGACTAGCGGGAGCAAGCAGTTCTTC.

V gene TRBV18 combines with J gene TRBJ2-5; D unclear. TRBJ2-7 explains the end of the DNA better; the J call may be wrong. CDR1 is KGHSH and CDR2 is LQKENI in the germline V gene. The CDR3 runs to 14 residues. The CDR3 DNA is TGTGCCAGCTCACCTCGGCAGGCCACCTACGAGCAGTACTTC. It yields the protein CASSPRQATYEQYF.

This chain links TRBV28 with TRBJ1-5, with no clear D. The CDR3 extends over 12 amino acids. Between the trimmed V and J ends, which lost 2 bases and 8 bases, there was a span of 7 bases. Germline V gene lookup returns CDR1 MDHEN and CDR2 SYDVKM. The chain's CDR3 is CASSLQVKPQHF. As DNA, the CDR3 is TGTGCCAGCAGTTTACAGGTGAAGCCCCAGCATTTT. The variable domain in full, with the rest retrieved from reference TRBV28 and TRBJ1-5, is DVKVTQSSRYLVKRTGEKVFLECVQDMDHENMFWYRQDPGLGLRLIYFSYDVKMKEKGDIPEGYSVSREKKERFSLILESASTNQTSMYLCASSLQVKPQHFGDGTRLSIL.

CDR3 DNA sequence: TGCGCCAGCAGTGACAGCGGGAGGAGGGGTGAGCAGTTCTTC. Translated: CASSDSGRRGEQFF. This chain connects TRBV10-2 to TRBJ2-1; TRBD2 matches 9 bases. Per the germline V gene, CDR1 is WSHSY and CDR2 is SAAADI. The CDR3 length is 14 residues. V lost 3 bases to trimming and J lost 9 bases; unmatched junction nucleotides: 6.

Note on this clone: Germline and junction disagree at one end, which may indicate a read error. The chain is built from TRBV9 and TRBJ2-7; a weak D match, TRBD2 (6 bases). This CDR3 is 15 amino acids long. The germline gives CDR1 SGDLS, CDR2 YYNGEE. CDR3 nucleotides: TGTGCCAGCAGCGTACTTAGCGGAGCCCCCTACAAGCAGTACTTC. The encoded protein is CASSVLSGAPYKQYF.

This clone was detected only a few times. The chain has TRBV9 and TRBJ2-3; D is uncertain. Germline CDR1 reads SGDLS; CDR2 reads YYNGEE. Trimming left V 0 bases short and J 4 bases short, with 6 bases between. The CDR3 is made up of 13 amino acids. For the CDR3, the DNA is TGTGCCAGCAGCGTAGGTCCCCCAGATACGCAGTATTTT. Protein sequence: CASSVGPPDTQYF.

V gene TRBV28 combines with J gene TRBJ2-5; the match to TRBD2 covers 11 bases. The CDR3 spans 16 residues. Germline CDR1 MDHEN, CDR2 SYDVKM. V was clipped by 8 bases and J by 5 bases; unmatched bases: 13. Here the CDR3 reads CASLSGTSGGAETQYF. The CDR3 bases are TGTGCCAGCCTCTCGGGGACTAGCGGAGGGGCGGAGACCCAGTACTTC.

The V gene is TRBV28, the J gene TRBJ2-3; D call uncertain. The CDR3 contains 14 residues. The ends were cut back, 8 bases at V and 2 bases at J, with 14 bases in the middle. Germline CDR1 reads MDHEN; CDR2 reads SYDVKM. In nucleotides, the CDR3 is TGTGCCAGCGGTAGTAGTGAGTCCACAGATACGCAGTATTTT. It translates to CASGSSESTDTQYF.

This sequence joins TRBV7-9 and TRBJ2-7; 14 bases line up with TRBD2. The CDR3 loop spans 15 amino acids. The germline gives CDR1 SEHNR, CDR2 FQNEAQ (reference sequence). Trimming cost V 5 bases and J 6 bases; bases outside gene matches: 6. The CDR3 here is CASSLRLAGGSEQYF. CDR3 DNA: TGTGCCAGCAGCCTTCGACTAGCGGGAGGGAGCGAGCAGTACTTC.

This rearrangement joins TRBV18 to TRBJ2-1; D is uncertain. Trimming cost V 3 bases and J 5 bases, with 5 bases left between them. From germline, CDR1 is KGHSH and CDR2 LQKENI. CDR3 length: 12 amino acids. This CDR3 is CASSPLNNEQFF. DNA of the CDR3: TGTGCCAGCTCACCGTTAAACAATGAGCAGTTCTTC.

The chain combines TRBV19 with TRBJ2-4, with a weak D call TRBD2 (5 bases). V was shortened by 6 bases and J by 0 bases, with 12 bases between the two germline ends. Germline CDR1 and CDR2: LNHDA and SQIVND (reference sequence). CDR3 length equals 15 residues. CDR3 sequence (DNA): TGTGCCAGTAGCCCTGTCGGGATAGCCAAAAACATTCAGTACTTC. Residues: CASSPVGIAKNIQYF.

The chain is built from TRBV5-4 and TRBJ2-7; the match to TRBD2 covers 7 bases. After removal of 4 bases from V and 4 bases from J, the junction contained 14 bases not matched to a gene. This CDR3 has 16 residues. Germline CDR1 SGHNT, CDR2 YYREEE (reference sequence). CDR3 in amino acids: CASSPTGTISEYEQYF. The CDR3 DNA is TGTGCCAGCAGCCCCACCGGGACTATATCAGAATACGAGCAGTACTTC. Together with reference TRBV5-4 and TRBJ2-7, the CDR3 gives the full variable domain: ETGVTQSPTHLIKTRGQQVTLRCSSQSGHNTVSWYQQALGQGPQFIFQYYREEENGRGNFPPRFSGLQFPNYSSELNVNALELDDSALYLCASSPTGTISEYEQYFGPGTRLTVT.

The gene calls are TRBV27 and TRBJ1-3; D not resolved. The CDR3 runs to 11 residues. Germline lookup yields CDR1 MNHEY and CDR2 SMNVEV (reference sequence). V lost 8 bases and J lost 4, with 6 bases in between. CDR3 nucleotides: TGTGCCAGCGGCCAAGGAAACACCATATATTTT. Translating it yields CASGQGNTIYF.

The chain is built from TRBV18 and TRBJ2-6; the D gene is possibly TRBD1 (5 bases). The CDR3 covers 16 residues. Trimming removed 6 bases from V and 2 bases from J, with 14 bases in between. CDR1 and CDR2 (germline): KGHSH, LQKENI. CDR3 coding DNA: TGTGCCAGCTCCGGATTATTGACAGCTGGGGCCAACGTCCTGACTTTC. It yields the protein CASSGLLTAGANVLTF. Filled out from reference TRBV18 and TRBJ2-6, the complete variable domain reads NAGVMQNPRHLVRRRGQEARLRCSPMKGHSHVYWYRQLPEEGLKFMVYLQKENIIDESGMPKERFSAEFPKEGPSILRIQQVVRGDSAAYFCASSGLLTAGANVLTFGAGSRLTVL.

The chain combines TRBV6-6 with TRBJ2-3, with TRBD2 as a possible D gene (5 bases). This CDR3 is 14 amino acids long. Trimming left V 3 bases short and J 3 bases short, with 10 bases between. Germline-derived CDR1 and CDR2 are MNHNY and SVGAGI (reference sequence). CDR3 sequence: CASSYLLVTDTQYF. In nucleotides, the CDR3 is TGTGCCAGCAGTTATTTACTAGTAACAGATACGCAGTATTTT.

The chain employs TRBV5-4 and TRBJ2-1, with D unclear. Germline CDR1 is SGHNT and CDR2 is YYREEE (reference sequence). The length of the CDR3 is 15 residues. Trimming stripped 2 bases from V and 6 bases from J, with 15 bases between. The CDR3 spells CASSFPANGLNEQFF. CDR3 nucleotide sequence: TGTGCCAGCAGCTTCCCGGCGAATGGCCTCAATGAGCAGTTCTTC.